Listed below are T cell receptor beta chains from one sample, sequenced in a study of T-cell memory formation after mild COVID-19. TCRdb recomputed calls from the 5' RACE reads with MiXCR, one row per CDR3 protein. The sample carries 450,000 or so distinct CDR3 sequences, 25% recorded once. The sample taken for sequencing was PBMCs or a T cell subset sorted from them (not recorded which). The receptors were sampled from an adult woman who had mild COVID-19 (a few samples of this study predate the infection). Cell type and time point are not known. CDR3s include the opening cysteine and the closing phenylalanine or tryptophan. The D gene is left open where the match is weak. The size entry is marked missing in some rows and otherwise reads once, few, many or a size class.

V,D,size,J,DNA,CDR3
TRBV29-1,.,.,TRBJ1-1,TGCAGCGTTGAAAATAGGAACACTGAAGCTTTCTTT,CSVENRNTEAFF
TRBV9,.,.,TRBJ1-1,TGTGCCAGCAGCGTAGCCCCTGCCTCGAACACTGAAGCTTTCTTT,CASSVAPASNTEAFF
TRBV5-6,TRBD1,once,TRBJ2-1,TGTGCCAGCAGCTTGGAGACAGGGTGGTACAATGAGCAGTTCTTC,CASSLETGWYNEQFF
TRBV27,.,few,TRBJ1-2,TGTGCCAGCAGTGTAGACAGTAACTATGGCTACACCTTC,CASSVDSNYGYTF
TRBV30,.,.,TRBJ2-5,TGTGCCTGGAGTGTACTCTCGGCAGGGGTTCGAGAGACCCAGTACTTC,CAWSVLSAGVRETQYF
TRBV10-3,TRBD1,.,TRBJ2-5,TGTGCCATCAGGGACGGGACAGGGTTCCAAGAGACCCAGTACTTC,CAIRDGTGFQETQYF
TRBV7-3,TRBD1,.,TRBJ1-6,TGTGCCAGCAGCTCGGGACAGCCTAATTCACCCCTCCACTTT,CASSSGQPNSPLHF
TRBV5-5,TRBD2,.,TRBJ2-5,TGTGCCAGCAGGGAGAGCGGACTAGCTTGGGAGACCCAGTACTTC,CASRESGLAWETQYF
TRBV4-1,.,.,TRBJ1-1,TGCGCCAGCAGCCTCCGCAGCCCTACGAACACTGAAGCTTTCTTT,CASSLRSPTNTEAFF
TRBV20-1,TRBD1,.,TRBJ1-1,TGCAGTACCCGGGACAGGGGGCGTCCGGACACTGAAGCTTTCTTT,CSTRDRGRPDTEAFF
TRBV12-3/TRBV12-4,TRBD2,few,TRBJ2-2,TGTGCCAGCAGGCCTAGCGGGAGCACCAACACCGGGGAGCTGTTTTTT,CASRPSGSTNTGELFF
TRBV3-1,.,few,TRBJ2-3,TGTGCCAGCAGCCAAGGGTTGTCGGACTACAGCACAGATACGCAGTATTTT,CASSQGLSDYSTDTQYF
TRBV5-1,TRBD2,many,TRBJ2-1,TGCGCCAGCAGCTCCCCTAAAAGGCCGGGACTAGCGTGGAATGAGCAGTTCTTC,CASSSPKRPGLAWNEQFF
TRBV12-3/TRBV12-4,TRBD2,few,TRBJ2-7,TGTGCCAGCAGTCTTCTAGCGGGAGGGTTTTACGAGCAGTACTTC,CASSLLAGGFYEQYF
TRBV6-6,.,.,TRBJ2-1,TGTGCCAGCAGTTCCCCCCGGGGAGGACCCTACAATGAGCAGTTCTTC,CASSSPRGGPYNEQFF
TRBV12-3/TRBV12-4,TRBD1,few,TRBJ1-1,TGTGCCAGCAGCCTACAGGGGGTGAGCACTGAAGCTTTCTTT,CASSLQGVSTEAFF
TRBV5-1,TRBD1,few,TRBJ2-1,TGCGCCAGCAGCTTCGGGGACAGGGGCGTCAATGAGCAGTTCTTC,CASSFGDRGVNEQFF
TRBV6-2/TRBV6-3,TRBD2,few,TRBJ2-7,TGTGCCAGCCGCGGTGGGGCGGGACTAGCGGCCTACTACGAGCAGTACTTC,CASRGGAGLAAYYEQYF
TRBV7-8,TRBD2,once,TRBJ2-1,TGTGCCAGCAGCTTATGGGCTAGCGGAGGGGTCGATGAGCAGTTCTTC,CASSLWASGGVDEQFF
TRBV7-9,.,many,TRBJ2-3,TGTGCCAGCAGCTGGGGGGACAGTAGCACAGATACGCAGTATTTT,CASSWGDSSTDTQYF
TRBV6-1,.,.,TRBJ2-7,TGTGCCAGCAACCCCCGGCTAGGGGTAGGGGACTCCTACGAGCAGTACTTC,CASNPRLGVGDSYEQYF
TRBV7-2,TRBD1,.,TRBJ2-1,TGTGCCAGCAGCCCCGGACAGGGGACGGGGATTGAGCAGTTCTTC,CASSPGQGTGIEQFF
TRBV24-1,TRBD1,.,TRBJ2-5,TGTGCCACCAGTGACCCGATGGACAGGGGGCCGGGAGAGACCCAGTACTTC,CATSDPMDRGPGETQYF
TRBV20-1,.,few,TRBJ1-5,TGCAGTGCTAGATCCAGATTGGGTAGCAATCAGCCCCAGCATTTT,CSARSRLGSNQPQHF
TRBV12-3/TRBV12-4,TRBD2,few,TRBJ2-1,TGTGCCAGCAGTCCCGAGGGACTAGCGGAGTTCTACAATGAGCAGTTCTTC,CASSPEGLAEFYNEQFF
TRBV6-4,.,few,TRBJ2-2,TGTGCCAGCAGAACTGACACCGGGGAGCTGTTTTTT,CASRTDTGELFF
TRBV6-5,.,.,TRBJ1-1,TGTGCCAGCAGTGTCTTTATGAACACTGAAGCTTTCTTT,CASSVFMNTEAFF
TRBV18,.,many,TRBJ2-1,TGTGCCAGCTCGTTGGTGTTGTACAATGAGCAGTTCTTC,CASSLVLYNEQFF
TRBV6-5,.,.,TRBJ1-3,TGTGCCAACAGTTACTCGCCTTGGGACAGAAACACCATATATTTT,CANSYSPWDRNTIYF
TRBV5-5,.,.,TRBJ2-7,TGTGCCAGCAGCTTGGTCCAGGGTTCCTACGAGCAGTACTTC,CASSLVQGSYEQYF
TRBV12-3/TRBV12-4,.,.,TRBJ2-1,TGTGCCAGCATCAAGGGCGCGGGCTCCTACAATGAGCAGTTCTTC,CASIKGAGSYNEQFF
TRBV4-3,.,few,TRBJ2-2,TGCGCCAGCTCACCGGGACACGCAAACACCGGGGAGCTGTTTTTT,CASSPGHANTGELFF
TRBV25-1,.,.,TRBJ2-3,TGTGCCAGCAGTGAGGACAACACAGATACGCAGTATTTT,CASSEDNTDTQYF
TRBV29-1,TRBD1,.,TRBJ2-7,TGCAGCGCCCGACAGGGGGGGCATGAGGAGCAGTACTTC,CSARQGGHEEQYF
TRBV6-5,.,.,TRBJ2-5,TGTGCCAGGAAGGGACTGAGCCAAGAGACCCAGTACTTC,CARKGLSQETQYF
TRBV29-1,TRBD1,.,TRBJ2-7,TGCAGCGTTGTCGACAGGGGGCTGTACGAGCAGTACTTC,CSVVDRGLYEQYF
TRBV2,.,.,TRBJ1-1,TGTGCCAGCAGTGAAGCTGCGGGAAGTCTTGAAGCTTTCTTT,CASSEAAGSLEAFF
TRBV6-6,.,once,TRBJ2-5,TGTGCCAGCACGAAAGGAGGGAGCGAGACCCAGTACTTC,CASTKGGSETQYF
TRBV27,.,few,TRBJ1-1,TGTGCCAGCAGTTTTTACGCAATGGGGCACACTGAAGCTTTCTTT,CASSFYAMGHTEAFF
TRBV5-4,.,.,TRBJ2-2,TGTGCCAGCAGCTTGGGGGAGAGCACGAACACCGGGGAGCTGTTTTTT,CASSLGESTNTGELFF
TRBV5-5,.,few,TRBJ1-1,TGTGCCAGCAGCTTGGAAGGGGGTACGAACACTGAAGCTTTCTTT,CASSLEGGTNTEAFF
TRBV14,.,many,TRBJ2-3,TGTGCCAGCAGCCAAGTTCCGGGTCGGCTCAGGGATACGCAGTATTTT,CASSQVPGRLRDTQYF
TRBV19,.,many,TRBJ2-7,TGTGCCAGTAGTCCGAACTCATGGTCCTACGAGCAGTACTTC,CASSPNSWSYEQYF
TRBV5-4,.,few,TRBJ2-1,TGTGCCAGCAGCCCCGGAGTAAGGCGGGGAGAGCGTTACAATGAGCAGTTCTTC,CASSPGVRRGERYNEQFF
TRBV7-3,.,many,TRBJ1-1,TGTGCCAGCAGCTTGTCCAAGAACACTGAAGCTTTCTTT,CASSLSKNTEAFF
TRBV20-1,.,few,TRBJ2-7,TGCAGTGCCCCCTCGGATCGAGCCTACGAGCAGTACTTC,CSAPSDRAYEQYF